These 21 T cell receptor beta chains came from one sample sequenced in a study of shared clonotypes between healthy human individuals. Method: immunoSEQ multiplex PCR; TCRdb's copy keeps in-frame clones and lacks some. The sample has more than 2,000,000 clones; 93% are singletons. Material for sequencing was naive CD4+ T cells from PBMCs. The subset denotes: CD45RA+ positively selected. Receptor source: a man between 18 and 29 years old in good health. Some clones in this sample may be carry-over from other donors' samples.

V gene TRBV28 combines with J gene TRBJ2-7; TRBD2 matches 12 bases. The CDR3 has 14 residues. V lost 6 bases and J lost 6; bases outside the gene matches: 6. The germline gives CDR1 MDHEN, CDR2 SYDVKM. CDR3 coding DNA: TGTGCCAGCAGGCCTAGCGGGAGGGCTGGCGAGCAGTACTTC. This gives the protein CASRPSGRAGEQYF.

This rearrangement joins TRBV5-1 to TRBJ2-1; D unclear. Germline CDR1 is SGHRS and CDR2 is YFSETQ. Between the trimmed V and J ends, which lost 0 bases and 5 bases, there was a span of 6 bases. The CDR3 loop spans 13 amino acids. The CDR3 is CASSLVRHNEQFF. CDR3 DNA sequence: TGCGCCAGCAGCTTGGTGCGGCACAATGAGCAGTTCTTC.

This clone was found once. The chain is built from TRBV27 and TRBJ1-2; D is unresolved. Trimming pared 5 bases from V and 0 bases from J, leaving 7 bases between. CDR1 and CDR2 (germline): MNHEY, SMNVEV (reference sequence). The CDR3 length is 13 residues. The CDR3 nucleotides read TGTGCCAGCAGTGAAACTGCTAACTATGGCTACACCTTC. Residues: CASSETANYGYTF.

The chain has TRBV5-8 and TRBJ1-2, with 8 positions matching TRBD1. The CDR3 totals 15 residues. CDR1 and CDR2 from the germline V gene are SGHTS and YDEGEE. V was clipped by 4 bases and J by 4 bases; unmatched bases: 9. CDR3 DNA: TGTGCCAGCAGCCCTTACCAGGGGGCTCTCTATGGCTACACCTTC. It encodes CASSPYQGALYGYTF. Based on the CDR3 plus reference TRBV5-8 and TRBJ1-2, the full variable domain is EAGVTQSPTHLIKTRGQQATLRCSPISGHTSVYWYQQALGLGLQFLLWYDEGEERNRGNFPPRFSGRQFPNYSSELNVNALELEDSALYLCASSPYQGALYGYTFGSGTRLTVV.

The chain uses TRBV5-4 and TRBJ1-2, with 9 bases matching TRBD1. The length of the CDR3 is 14 residues. The trim removed 5 bases at V and 8 bases at J, leaving 10 bases unmatched. CDR1 is SGHNT and CDR2 is YYREEE in the germline V gene (reference sequence). CDR3 loop: CASSSTGGNWGYTF. The CDR3 DNA reads as TGTGCCAGCAGTAGTACAGGGGGCAATTGGGGCTACACCTTC.

The chain uses TRBV6-5 and TRBJ1-1; 8 bases align to TRBD1. Germline lookup yields CDR1 MNHEY and CDR2 SVGAGI. The CDR3 has 15 amino acids. V lost 1 base to trimming and J lost 4 bases; unmatched junction nucleotides: 5. This CDR3 reads CASSYYTGGGTEAFF. The DNA of the CDR3 is TGTGCCAGCAGTTACTACACAGGGGGAGGCACTGAAGCTTTCTTT.

The rearrangement joins TRBV5-1 to TRBJ2-1; 11 nucleotides line up with TRBD2. Trimming at V came to 9 bases and at J to 5 bases, leaving 7 bases not matched to a gene. Germline V gene data show CDR1 as SGHRS and CDR2 as YFSETQ. The CDR3 consists of 14 residues. CDR3 loop: CATAGGLADNEQFF. CDR3 nucleotides: TGCGCCACCGCGGGGGGACTAGCGGACAATGAGCAGTTCTTC.

V and J are TRBV11-2 and TRBJ2-3; no clear D. V was pared by 2 bases and J by 2 bases, with 14 bases between. Germline assignment: CDR1 SGHAT and CDR2 FQNNGV. CDR3 length equals 16 residues. This CDR3 reads CASSLMMRAATDTQYF. CDR3 in DNA: TGTGCCAGCAGCTTAATGATGCGAGCCGCCACAGATACGCAGTATTTT.

The V and J genes are TRBV5-1 and TRBJ2-1, with 10 bases that match TRBD2. J lost 9 bases, V lost 1 base, and 4 bases had no gene match. Germline V gives CDR1 SGHRS, CDR2 YFSETQ. The CDR3 spans 14 residues. The DNA for the CDR3 is TGCGCCAGCAGCTTGTCTACTAGCGGGACTGAGCAGTTCTTC. It specifies CASSLSTSGTEQFF.

This chain uses TRBV9 with TRBJ2-5; 9 bases line up with TRBD1. J lost 9 bases, V lost 3 bases, and 12 bases had no gene match. CDR1 is SGDLS and CDR2 is YYNGEE in the germline V gene. The CDR3 covers 15 residues. The DNA for the CDR3 is TGTGCCAGCAGCGCAGAAGGGACAGGGCACAGGGCCCAGTACTTC. The encoded protein is CASSAEGTGHRAQYF.

This chain joins TRBV5-4 and TRBJ1-2; tentative D call: TRBD1 (5 bases). CDR1 is SGHNT, CDR2 YYREEE, per germline (reference sequence). V dropped 0 bases and J dropped 3 bases, with 9 bases sitting between them. This CDR3 has 14 residues. CDR3: CASSLAEGYYGYTF. Here the CDR3 DNA reads TGTGCCAGCAGCTTGGCCGAGGGGTACTATGGCTACACCTTC.

The V call is TRBV5-4, the J call TRBJ2-3, with 9 bases aligning to TRBD2. This CDR3 comprises 15 residues. Looked up from germline, CDR1 is SGHNT and CDR2 is YYREEE (reference sequence). V lost 0 bases and J lost 2; bases outside the gene matches: 1. CDR3 sequence reads: CASSLASGATDTQYF. CDR3 nucleotides: TGTGCCAGCAGCTTGGCTAGCGGGGCCACAGATACGCAGTATTTT.

In the case of this clone: Other DNA sequences in the sample encode the same CDR3. V and J are TRBV7-9 and TRBJ1-4; 9 nucleotides line up with TRBD1. This CDR3 comprises 14 residues. Losses at the gene ends were 3 bases for V and 4 bases for J; bases not matched to a gene: 0. Germline V gene sequence: CDR1 SEHNR, CDR2 FQNEAQ (reference sequence). The DNA for the CDR3 is TGTGCCAGCAGCTTGACAGGGGGTAATGAAAAACTGTTTTTT. Translating gives CASSLTGGNEKLFF.

The chain recombines TRBV12-5 with TRBJ2-2; TRBD2 matches 12 bases. V lost 6 bases to trimming and J lost 1 base; unmatched junction nucleotides: 9. From germline, CDR1 is LGHNT and CDR2 FRNRAP. This CDR3 is 18 amino acids long. CDR3 nucleotide sequence: TGTGCTAGTGGATCCGGACTAGCGGGACTAAAGAACACCGGGGAGCTGTTTTTT. It yields the protein CASGSGLAGLKNTGELFF.

The chain combines TRBV28 with TRBJ2-7; tentative D call: TRBD2 (6 bases). Germline V gives CDR1 MDHEN, CDR2 SYDVKM. CDR3 length: 16 amino acids. Deletions cut 7 bases from V and 2 bases from J, with 21 bases between. The CDR3 DNA is TGTGCCAGCAACACGCGGAGGGAGTTGACAACCTACGAGCAGTACTTC. It translates to CASNTRRELTTYEQYF.

The chain recombines TRBV27 with TRBJ2-5, with TRBD2 matching over 10 bases. Germline CDR1 reads MNHEY; CDR2 reads SMNVEV (reference sequence). The CDR3 totals 18 residues. After removal of 3 bases from V and 0 bases from J, the junction contained 10 bases not matched to a gene. This CDR3 is CASSFARTSGYNQETQYF. The DNA for the CDR3 is TGTGCCAGCAGTTTCGCCCGGACTAGCGGCTATAACCAAGAGACCCAGTACTTC.

CDR3 region: CASSPPGVSGNTIYF. As DNA, the CDR3 is TGTGCCAGCAGCCCCCCCGGGGTCTCTGGAAACACCATATATTTT. The rearrangement joins TRBV11-2 to TRBJ1-3; D remains ambiguous. V was shortened by 5 bases and J by 0 bases, with 11 bases between the two germline ends. Germline V gives CDR1 SGHAT, CDR2 FQNNGV. The CDR3 totals 15 residues.

The genes are TRBV27 and TRBJ1-3; 8 bases line up with TRBD1. The CDR3 runs to 15 residues. The germline CDR1 and CDR2 sequences are MNHEY and SMNVEV (reference sequence). The trim removed 6 bases at V and 4 bases at J, leaving 8 bases unmatched. This CDR3 reads CASSRRQGTGNTIYF. As DNA, the CDR3 is TGTGCCAGCAGCCGTAGACAGGGGACGGGAAACACCATATATTTT.

This rearrangement joins TRBV7-3 to TRBJ2-1; 7 bases line up with TRBD2. After removal of 0 bases from V and 0 bases from J, the junction contained 5 bases not matched to a gene. Germline CDR1 and CDR2: SGHTA and FQGTGA. The CDR3 loop spans 17 amino acids. CDR3 in amino acids: CASSLTVPGGSYNEQFF. Here the CDR3 DNA reads TGTGCCAGCAGCTTAACGGTTCCGGGGGGCTCCTACAATGAGCAGTTCTTC.

The chain's CDR3 is CASSGDYSNQPQHF. Here the CDR3 DNA reads TGTGCCAGCAGCGGGGATTATAGCAATCAGCCCCAGCATTTT. The rearrangement links TRBV27 to TRBJ1-5, with no clear D. Germline values: CDR1 MNHEY, CDR2 SMNVEV (reference sequence). This CDR3 is built from 14 residues. Deletions cut 6 bases from V and 0 bases from J, with 9 bases between.

The chain recombines TRBV30 with TRBJ1-2; possibly TRBD1 for D (5 bases). Germline V gene data show CDR1 as GTSNPN and CDR2 as SVGIG (reference sequence). The V end was cut by 3 bases, the J end by 4 bases, with 18 bases between. The CDR3 runs to 15 residues. CDR3 in amino acids: CAWRHQRGTGYGYTF. The CDR3 coding sequence is TGTGCCTGGAGGCACCAGAGGGGCACGGGCTATGGCTACACCTTC.